The 11 T cell receptor beta chains reported below all come from one sample, sequenced in a study of cytomegalovirus exposure and HLA in healthy donors. With 60 Vbeta and 13 Jbeta primers, the PCR was carried out. Data came from immunoSEQ multiplex PCR; TCRdb stores just in-frame clones and leaves some out. The profile shows approximately 110,000 clones, about 74% of them singletons. Source material: PBMCs. The receptors come from a female donor in good health and CMV-seropositive.

This chain uses TRBV11-2 with TRBJ2-7; 13 positions match TRBD2. The germline CDR1 and CDR2 sequences are SGHAT and FQNNGV. The CDR3 extends over 15 amino acids. After removal of 3 bases from V and 2 bases from J, the junction contained 1 base not matched to a gene. CDR3 loop: CASSLGTSGAYEQYF. The CDR3 coding sequence is TGTGCCAGCAGCTTGGGGACTAGCGGGGCCTACGAGCAGTACTTC.

The rearrangement joins TRBV6-5 to TRBJ2-7; 12 bases map to TRBD2. J gave up 4 bases and V 6 bases, and 7 bases lay outside the gene matches. Germline CDR1 is MNHEY and CDR2 is SVGAGI. This CDR3 is built from 15 residues. Here the CDR3 DNA reads TGTGCCAGCAGGACAACGACTAGCGGGAGATACGAGCAGTACTTC. This sequence encodes CASRTTTSGRYEQYF.

This clone was counted a single time. This chain joins TRBV19 and TRBJ2-1; D is undetermined. V lost 9 bases, J lost 2 bases, and 17 bases lay in between. The CDR3 runs to 15 residues. CDR1 is LNHDA and CDR2 is SQIVND in the germline V gene (reference sequence). The CDR3 reads CASMNSRRTYNEQFF. The CDR3 DNA sequence: TGTGCCAGCATGAACTCTAGAAGGACCTACAATGAGCAGTTCTTC. The variable domain in full, completed from reference TRBV19 and TRBJ2-1, reads DGGITQSPKYLFRKEGQNVTLSCEQNLNHDAMYWYRQDPGQGLRLIYYSQIVNDFQKGDIAEGYSVSREKKESFPLTVTSAQKNPTAFYLCASMNSRRTYNEQFFGPGTRLTVL.

The V gene is TRBV19, the J gene TRBJ1-1; no clear D gene. V dropped 7 bases and J dropped 3 bases, with 6 bases sitting between them. This CDR3 comprises 11 residues. CDR1 is LNHDA, CDR2 SQIVND, per germline (reference sequence). This CDR3 reads CASIVYTEAFF. The DNA of the CDR3 is TGTGCCAGTATAGTCTACACTGAAGCTTTCTTT. The full variable domain, rest sourced from reference TRBV19 and TRBJ1-1, is DGGITQSPKYLFRKEGQNVTLSCEQNLNHDAMYWYRQDPGQGLRLIYYSQIVNDFQKGDIAEGYSVSREKKESFPLTVTSAQKNPTAFYLCASIVYTEAFFGQGTRLTVV.

V and J are TRBV5-5 and TRBJ1-1; D gene unclear. CDR3 length: 16 residues. The germline CDR1 and CDR2 sequences are SGHKS and YYEKEE (reference sequence). V lost 0 bases to trimming and J lost 3 bases, with 15 bases between them. CDR3 bases: TGTGCCAGCAGCTTGGTTTGGCAGACTTCTTACACTGAAGCTTTCTTT. Its protein product is CASSLVWQTSYTEAFF.

Comment on this clone: A read error may account for a junction end that differs from germline. This chain connects TRBV7-9 to TRBJ1-2; maybe TRBD1 (5 bases). The CDR3 loop spans 15 amino acids. The germline CDR1 and CDR2 sequences are SEHNR and FQNEAQ (reference sequence). The CDR3 DNA sequence: TGTACCAGCAGCGAGGGCGGGGCTCGAGGAAATGGCTACACCTTC. Its translation is CTSSEGGARGNGYTF.

The chain recombines TRBV6-1 with TRBJ2-5; 7 nucleotides line up with TRBD2. With V trimmed by 4 bases and J by 6 bases, 14 bases remained unmatched. The CDR3 has 16 residues. The germline CDR1 and CDR2 sequences are MNHNS and SASEGT. CDR3 in DNA: TGTGCCAGCAGTGGATATACTAGCGCCTCCAGTAAGACCCAGTACTTC. Its translation is CASSGYTSASSKTQYF.

This clone was observed a single time. The chain employs TRBV30 and TRBJ1-2, with 11 positions matching TRBD1. The CDR3 spans 14 residues. Per the germline V gene, CDR1 is GTSNPN and CDR2 is SVGIG (reference sequence). V gave up 2 bases and J gave up 7 bases; unmatched junction bases: 6. The chain's CDR3 is CAWSLDRGQGGYTF. DNA of the CDR3: TGTGCCTGGAGTTTGGACAGGGGGCAAGGTGGCTACACCTTC.

The chain links TRBV27 to TRBJ1-1, with 8 bases aligning to TRBD1. With 4 bases clipped from V and 2 bases from J, the junction kept 12 bases outside the gene matches. Per germline, CDR1 MNHEY and CDR2 SMNVEV (reference sequence). This CDR3 region has 17 residues. The CDR3 DNA reads TGTGCCAGCAGTTCGGGACAGGTTTATGCGGGTAACACTGAAGCTTTCTTT. Amino acid sequence: CASSSGQVYAGNTEAFF.

The gene calls are TRBV19 and TRBJ1-3; 8 nucleotides match TRBD1. Germline CDR1 and CDR2: LNHDA and SQIVND (reference sequence). The V gene end was trimmed by 5 bases and the J gene end by 4 bases; junction bases not matched to a gene: 7. CDR3 length: 15 residues. As DNA, the CDR3 is TGTGCCAGTAGTGATCAGGGGGCGCGAGGAAACACCATATATTTT. It encodes CASSDQGARGNTIYF.

V usage is TRBV30 and J usage is TRBJ2-1, with D hard to call. V lost 0 bases, J lost 8 bases, and 5 bases lay in between. CDR1 is GTSNPN, CDR2 SVGIG, per germline (reference sequence). The CDR3 is 11 amino acids. The DNA of the CDR3 is TGTGCCTGGAGTGTACACGATGAGCAGTTCTTC. This gives the protein CAWSVHDEQFF. Together with reference TRBV30 and TRBJ2-1, the CDR3 gives the full variable domain: SQTIHQWPATLVQPVGSPLSLECTVEGTSNPNLYWYRQAAGRGLQLLFYSVGIGQISSEVPQNLSASRPQDRQFILSSKKLLLSDSGFYLCAWSVHDEQFFGPGTRLTVL.